These 12 T cell receptor beta chains share one sample of origin, sequenced in a study of PD-1 blockade in classical Hodgkin lymphoma. The method was immunoSEQ multiplex PCR; TCRdb's version includes in-frame clones alone and lacks a portion of them. The data contain over 45,000 clones, around 78% of them singletons. Patients all relapsed after autologous stem cell transplantation, and there was variation in brentuximab vedotin exposure. The source material was peripheral blood mononuclear cells (PBMCs), sampled before the second cycle of nivolumab. The source of these receptors is a human donor with classical Hodgkin lymphoma.

V usage is TRBV29-1 and J usage is TRBJ1-1; 9 positions agree with TRBD1. Per the germline V gene, CDR1 is SQVTM and CDR2 is ANQGSEA. V shed 8 bases, J shed 2 bases, and the junction held 6 bases outside the gene matches. The CDR3 runs 13 residues. The CDR3 DNA reads TGCAGCTGGGCGGGACAGGGTAACACTGAAGCTTTCTTT. Its protein is CSWAGQGNTEAFF. Complete variable domain (other parts from reference TRBV29-1 and TRBJ1-1): SAVISQKPSRDICQRGTSLTIQCQVDSQVTMMFWYRQQPGQSLTLIATANQGSEATYESGFVIDKFPISRPNLTFSTLTVSNMSPEDSSIYLCSWAGQGNTEAFFGQGTRLTVV.

In this sample, this clone turned up many times. The V gene is TRBV10-3, the J gene TRBJ2-3; TRBD1 aligns across 7 bases. Germline CDR1 reads ENHRY; CDR2 reads SYGVKD. The CDR3 consists of 13 residues. With V trimmed by 6 bases and J by 4 bases, 4 bases remained unmatched. In nucleotides, the CDR3 is TGTGCCATCAGGACAGGGAGCGCAGATACGCAGTATTTT. It yields the protein CAIRTGSADTQYF.

The chain joins TRBV28 to TRBJ2-7, with 7 bases identical to TRBD2. Germline V gene data show CDR1 as MDHEN and CDR2 as SYDVKM. V lost 10 bases, J lost 2 bases, and 5 bases stayed unmatched. There are 12 residues in the CDR3. The CDR3 nucleotides read TGTGCCACCCTAGCGGACCCCTACGAGCAGTACTTC. Translation gives CATLADPYEQYF.

The table lists this clone with a few counts. V usage is TRBV19 and J usage is TRBJ2-7; D may match TRBD1 or TRBD2 (6 bases each). This CDR3 is built from 15 residues. Looked up from germline, CDR1 is LNHDA and CDR2 is SQIVND (reference sequence). V was cut by 3 bases and J by 3 bases, with 15 bases left in between. CDR3 in DNA: TGTGCCAGTAGTATGAAGGGGGGCGTTAGCTACGAGCAGTACTTC. Its translation: CASSMKGGVSYEQYF.

The CDR3 DNA reads as TGTGCCAGCAGCTGGGCCGCGGAGGGCTACACCTTC. This gives the protein CASSWAAEGYTF. The chain has TRBV7-9 and TRBJ1-2, with no clear D. V shed 4 bases and J shed 8 bases, with 11 bases lying between them. Per germline, CDR1 SEHNR and CDR2 FQNEAQ (reference sequence). This CDR3 region has 12 residues.

This clone has just one count. The chain links TRBV5-4 to TRBJ2-1; D is uncertain. CDR1 and CDR2 (germline): SGHNT, YYREEE (reference sequence). V was shortened by 5 bases and J by 0 bases, with 9 bases between the two germline ends. The CDR3 spans 14 residues. CDR3 residues: CASRPRNSYNEQFF. CDR3 DNA sequence: TGTGCCAGCAGACCCCGTAACTCCTACAATGAGCAGTTCTTC.

The chain recombines TRBV14 with TRBJ2-1, with D maybe TRBD1 (8 bases). Looked up from germline, CDR1 is SGHDN and CDR2 is FVKESK. V lost 6 bases, J lost 7 bases, and 22 bases lay in between. The CDR3 sequence is 16 residues long. This CDR3 is CASSFTGGEYRNEQFF. The CDR3 nucleotides are TGTGCCAGCAGTTTCACAGGGGGGGAGTACCGGAATGAGCAGTTCTTC.

The count of this clone is one. The chain uses TRBV6-5 and TRBJ1-5; D unresolved. This CDR3 spans 14 amino acids. The germline CDR1 and CDR2 sequences are MNHEY and SVGAGI. V lost 9 bases and J lost 1, with 13 bases in between. In DNA form, the CDR3 reads TGTGCCAGTTGGAGCATCCAAAGCAATCAGCCCCAGCATTTT. This translates into CASWSIQSNQPQHF.

The chain employs TRBV6-5 and TRBJ1-5, with TRBD1 matching 8 bases. V was clipped by 8 bases and J by 0 bases; unmatched bases: 6. This CDR3 spans 15 amino acids. CDR1 and CDR2 from the germline V gene are MNHEY and SVGAGI. The CDR3 protein is CASSIQGVSNQPQHF. The CDR3 region has the DNA TGTGCCAGCTCTATACAGGGGGTTAGCAATCAGCCCCAGCATTTT.

Only one count was recorded for this clone. V usage is TRBV19 and J usage is TRBJ2-7; D possibly corresponds to TRBD1 (5 bases). CDR3 length equals 14 residues. CDR1 LNHDA and CDR2 SQIVND come from the germline V gene (reference sequence). Trimming took 3 bases from V and 4 from J, leaving 13 bases between them. The CDR3 loop is CASSMVLQGYEQYF. The CDR3 DNA sequence: TGTGCCAGTAGTATGGTACTTCAGGGATACGAGCAGTACTTC.

This clone showed up just a few times. The genes are TRBV7-9 and TRBJ2-1; no clear D gene. There are 16 residues in the CDR3. The germline gives CDR1 SEHNR, CDR2 FQNEAQ (reference sequence). Trimming stripped 0 bases from V and 2 bases from J, with 11 bases between. CDR3 residues: CASSLAQGLAYNEQFF. The CDR3 coding sequence is TGTGCCAGCAGCTTAGCGCAAGGTTTGGCCTACAATGAGCAGTTCTTC. The full variable domain, its missing parts supplied by reference TRBV7-9 and TRBJ2-1, is DTGVSQNPRHKITKRGQNVTFRCDPISEHNRLYWYRQTLGQGPEFLTYFQNEAQLEKSRLLSDRFSAERPKGSFSTLEIQRTEQGDSAMYLCASSLAQGLAYNEQFFGPGTRLTVL.

The V gene is TRBV19, the J gene TRBJ2-7; unclear D gene. This CDR3 comprises 16 residues. Germline V gene sequence: CDR1 LNHDA, CDR2 SQIVND (reference sequence). The V gene lost 0 bases and the J gene lost 3 bases, with 15 bases spanning the gap. The CDR3 sequence: CASSIEFGSQGYEQYF. CDR3 in DNA: TGTGCCAGTAGTATAGAGTTTGGTAGTCAAGGCTACGAGCAGTACTTC.